The 12 T cell receptor beta chains given below trace back to one sample, sequenced in a study of blood T cell repertoires in COVID-19. The data were produced by immunoSEQ multiplex PCR, yet TCRdb's version contains in-frame clones alone and is incomplete. The table lists about 61,000 clones, roughly 80% of them singletons. The sample consisted of peripheral blood. The source of these receptors is a man aged 70 or older with acute or convalescent COVID-19.

In DNA form, the CDR3 reads TGTGCCACCAGCAGGACTACGCTAATTCAAGAGACCCAGTACTTC. It translates to CATSRTTLIQETQYF. The V call is TRBV15, the J call TRBJ2-5; weak D call: TRBD2 (5 bases). Trimming removed 3 bases at V and 2 bases at J, with 13 bases between. Germline V gives CDR1 LNHNV, CDR2 YYDKDF (reference sequence). CDR3 length: 15 residues.

The chain recombines TRBV5-1 with TRBJ2-2, with 8 bases fitting TRBD2. The CDR3 consists of 16 residues. The V gene end was trimmed by 0 bases and the J gene end by 3 bases; junction bases not matched to a gene: 4. Per germline, CDR1 SGHRS and CDR2 YFSETQ. The CDR3 loop is CASSLVPRGDTGELFF. The CDR3 coding sequence is TGCGCCAGCAGCTTGGTTCCGCGGGGGGACACCGGGGAGCTGTTTTTT.

The chain uses TRBV4-2 and TRBJ2-3; 13 bases line up with TRBD2. V gave up 0 bases and J gave up 6 bases; unmatched junction bases: 3. Germline loops: CDR1 LGHNA, CDR2 YNFKEQ. The CDR3 is made up of 16 amino acids. The CDR3 protein is CASSQDRTSGGDTQYF. The CDR3 region has the DNA TGTGCCAGCAGCCAAGATCGGACTAGCGGGGGTGATACGCAGTATTTT.

The rearrangement joins TRBV5-5 to TRBJ2-1; TRBD1 matches 8 bases. CDR3 length: 15 amino acids. V lost 2 bases to trimming and J lost 8 bases; unmatched junction nucleotides: 9. Germline V gene lookup returns CDR1 SGHKS and CDR2 YYEKEE (reference sequence). CDR3 sequence: CASSFDQGARDEQFF. Here the CDR3 DNA reads TGTGCCAGCAGCTTCGACCAGGGGGCGCGGGATGAGCAGTTCTTC.

The chain links TRBV28 to TRBJ2-7; weak D call: TRBD1 (6 bases). The CDR3 loop spans 15 amino acids. CDR1 MDHEN and CDR2 SYDVKM come from the germline V gene. Trimming stripped 5 bases from V and 0 bases from J, with 14 bases between. The CDR3 DNA follows: TGTGCCAGCAGTCCCGGCTCGGACAGCTCCTACGAGCAGTACTTC. Its protein product is CASSPGSDSSYEQYF.

The chain is built from TRBV4-2 and TRBJ1-6, with 10 positions matching TRBD1. The CDR3 is made up of 15 amino acids. Germline CDR1 reads LGHNA; CDR2 reads YNFKEQ. The ends lost 4 bases at V and 8 bases at J; junction bases unmatched: 5. The CDR3: CASSLYGQGDSPLHF. The CDR3 DNA follows: TGTGCCAGCAGCCTCTATGGACAGGGGGATTCACCCCTCCACTTT.

V usage is TRBV5-4 and J usage is TRBJ1-5; 9 bases align to TRBD1. V shed 3 bases and J 6 bases; nucleotides not matched to a gene: 10. Germline CDR1 SGHNT, CDR2 YYREEE (reference sequence). The CDR3 totals 16 residues. CDR3 region: CASSSDTGGEGQPQHF. The CDR3 nucleotides read TGTGCCAGCAGCTCGGATACAGGGGGCGAAGGTCAGCCCCAGCATTTT.

The genes are TRBV15 and TRBJ1-5; a weak D match, TRBD1 (5 bases). CDR1 and CDR2 from the germline V gene are LNHNV and YYDKDF (reference sequence). The CDR3 runs to 14 residues. V shed 4 bases and J shed 5 bases, with 12 bases lying between them. CDR3 amino acids: CATSINGGDQPQHF. In DNA, the CDR3 is TGTGCCACCAGCATAAACGGAGGGGATCAGCCCCAGCATTTT.

The chain carries TRBV4-1 and TRBJ2-7; tentatively, D is TRBD1 (6 bases). CDR1 MGHRA and CDR2 YSYEKL come from the germline V gene. Trimming removed 0 bases at V and 2 bases at J, with 14 bases between. The CDR3 loop spans 16 amino acids. In nucleotides, the CDR3 is TGCGCCAGCAGCCAAGACCCGGGACATGGAACCTACGAGCAGTACTTC. It specifies CASSQDPGHGTYEQYF.

The CDR3 DNA reads as TGTGCCAGCAGTGAAACTAGAGGTCGGATAGAAGAGACCCAGTACTTC. Translated, it gives CASSETRGRIEETQYF. The rearrangement joins TRBV6-1 to TRBJ2-5, with a possible D match to TRBD2 (5 bases). V lost 2 bases and J lost 3, with 16 bases in between. CDR1 is MNHNS, CDR2 SASEGT, per germline. This CDR3 contains 16 residues.

This chain's CDR3 is CASSPTSASTDTQYF. CDR3 coding DNA: TGTGCCAGCAGCCCGACAAGTGCTAGCACAGATACGCAGTATTTT. The chain couples TRBV7-8 to TRBJ2-3; D is undetermined. V lost 5 bases and J lost 0, with 12 bases in between. The CDR3 runs 15 residues. Germline CDR1 reads SGHVS; CDR2 reads FQNEAQ.

This clone was picked up one time. The rearrangement uses TRBV27 and TRBJ1-2; D is uncertain. Trimming removed 2 bases at V and 8 bases at J, with 18 bases between. The germline V gene encodes CDR1 MNHEY and CDR2 SMNVEV (reference sequence). The CDR3 loop spans 15 amino acids. The CDR3, as DNA: TGTGCCAGCAGTTTAAGCGTTGGAGGTTTCGGGGGCTACACCTTC. This codes for CASSLSVGGFGGYTF.